Below, 24 T cell receptor delta chains from the same sample are listed, as sequenced in a study of gamma-delta T cells after stem cell transplantation. TCRdb reprocessed the RT-PCR reads using CATT. The profile shows more than 1,000 delta-chain clones, 8.5% of them singletons. The source material was gamma-delta T cells. The receptor source for this set is a human donor. It is not recorded whose cells these are; they may come from a transplant donor.

This clone was found a few times. TCRdb records a much larger clone's protein for this DNA, with a difference at residue 8 that likely arises from a read error; the protein given is the translation of the DNA. The chain carries TRDV2 and TRDJ1; tentatively, D is TRDD3 (5 bases). The length of the CDR3 is 15 residues. From germline, CDR1 is GEAIGNYY and CDR2 EKD. Trimming removed 3 bases at V and 2 bases at J, with 15 bases between. CDR3 sequence reads: CACDGMGTQTDKLIF. For the CDR3, the DNA is TGTGCCTGTGACGGGATGGGGACTCAAACCGATAAACTCATCTTT.

This clone was counted only a few times. This DNA translates differently at residue 4 from the TCRdb protein, which is that of a much larger clone; a read error is likely, and the protein shown is the DNA's own translation. The gene calls are TRDV2 and TRDJ1; TRDD3 is a possible D gene (5 bases). The CDR3 extends over 21 amino acids. Looked up from germline, CDR1 is GEAIGNYY and CDR2 is EKD. DNA of the CDR3: TGTGCCTGTTACACGTTAGCGAGGGCCTCCGGGGGCCAAGGAGGTACCGATAAACTCATCTTT. Its protein is CACYTLARASGGQGGTDKLIF.

As concerns this clone: A far larger clone is a single base away, which makes a read error likely. The identical CDR3 is also encoded by other nucleotide sequences in the sample. This chain connects TRDV2 to TRDJ1, with 9 bases identical to TRDD3. V shed 0 bases, J shed 2 bases, and the junction held 12 bases outside the gene matches. From germline, CDR1 is GEAIGNYY and CDR2 EKD. This CDR3 region has 18 residues. The CDR3 nucleotides are TGTGCCTGTGACACCGTGCGAGAGTGGGGGATATCAACCGATAAACTCATCTTT. It encodes CACDTVREWGISTDKLIF.

On this clone: The protein that TCRdb holds for this DNA derives from a much larger clone and differs from the translated DNA at residue 4, which likely indicates a read error; the protein shown here is translated from the DNA. The chain is built from TRDV2 and TRDJ1, with 12 bases identical to TRDD3. CDR1 is GEAIGNYY and CDR2 is EKD in the germline V gene. CDR3 length: 21 residues. The CDR3 DNA follows: TGTGCCTGTTACACCCTTCAATCTGGGGGATACGATTGGGGAGGCACCGATAAACTCATCTTT. The encoded protein is CACYTLQSGGYDWGGTDKLIF.

A word on this clone: This likely stems from a read error, as it lies one base from a far larger clone. This chain links TRDV2 with TRDJ1, with a possible D match to TRDD3 (5 bases). The CDR3 is 21 amino acids. V was clipped by 1 base and J by 3 bases, with 32 bases between them. Looked up from germline, CDR1 is GEAIGNYY and CDR2 is EKD. As DNA, the CDR3 is TGTGCCTGTGACACGTTAGCGAGGGCCTCCGGGGGCCAAGGAGGTGCCGATAAACTCATCTTT. It encodes CACDTLARASGGQGGADKLIF.

With regard to this clone: TCRdb shows a much larger clone's protein in place of this DNA's translation, and the two differ at residue 4, likely through a read error; the protein shown is translated from the DNA. The chain carries TRDV2 and TRDJ1; 9 bases are a match to TRDD3. Germline assignment: CDR1 GEAIGNYY and CDR2 EKD. CDR3 length: 18 residues. In nucleotides, the CDR3 is TGTGCCTGTAACACCGTGCGAGAATGGGGGATATCAACCGATAAACTCATCTTT. Protein: CACNTVREWGISTDKLIF.

This clone was detected only a few times. A far larger clone is off by one base, so a read error is likely. Other DNA sequences in the sample encode the same CDR3. The chain employs TRDV2 and TRDJ1, with 12 bases that match TRDD3. CDR3 length equals 21 residues. With V trimmed by 0 bases and J by 1 base, 17 bases remained unmatched. Germline CDR1 and CDR2: GEAIGNYY and EKD. The CDR3 sequence is CACDTLQSGGYDWGGTDKLIF. As DNA, the CDR3 is TGTGCCTGTGACACCCTTCAGTCTGGGGGATACGATTGGGGAGGCACCGATAAACTCATCTTT.

On this clone: The TCRdb protein comes from a much larger clone and disagrees with this DNA's translation at residue 17, likely due to a read error; the protein given here is derived from the DNA. J is TRDJ1 and V is TRDV2, with 12 bases lining up with TRDD3. This CDR3 comprises 21 residues. Germline V gene lookup returns CDR1 GEAIGNYY and CDR2 EKD. For the CDR3, the DNA is TGTGCCTGTGACACCCTTCAATCTGGGGGATACGATTGGGGAGGCACCGGTAAACTCATCTTT. It encodes CACDTLQSGGYDWGGTGKLIF.

This clone is large. Other DNA variants within this sample encode the same CDR3. The J gene is TRDJ1, the V gene TRDV2, with D possibly being TRDD2 or TRDD3 (7 bases each). Trimming stripped 3 bases from V and 0 bases from J, with 31 bases between. Germline V lookup: CDR1 GEAIGNYY, CDR2 EKD. CDR3 length: 21 amino acids. Written as DNA, the CDR3 is TGTGCCTGTGACCCTATTCCTACTGGGGACACGGGGGACCCGTACACCGATAAACTCATCTTT. Protein: CACDPIPTGDTGDPYTDKLIF.

Comment on this clone: TCRdb's protein for this DNA is that of a much larger clone and differs from the translation at residue 9, likely a read error; the protein shown is the DNA translation. The rearrangement links TRDV2 to TRDJ1, with D maybe TRDD3 (5 bases). The CDR3 extends over 21 amino acids. V lost 1 base, J lost 2 bases, and 31 bases lay in between. The germline V gene encodes CDR1 GEAIGNYY and CDR2 EKD. The CDR3 spells CACDTLARSSGGQGGTDKLIF. The CDR3 nucleotides are TGTGCCTGTGACACGTTAGCGAGGTCCTCCGGGGGCCAAGGAGGTACCGATAAACTCATCTTT.

Note on this clone: TCRdb's entry gives the protein of a much larger clone, which mismatches this DNA's translation at residue 4, likely from a read error; the protein reported here is translated from the DNA. The chain couples TRDV2 to TRDJ1; TRDD3 matches at 8 bases. Germline V CDR1 and CDR2: GEAIGNYY, EKD. There are 15 residues in the CDR3. With V trimmed by 6 bases and J by 0 bases, 8 bases remained unmatched. As DNA, the CDR3 is TGTGCCTGTTACGCCTGGGGGACATACACCGATAAACTCATCTTT. Translated, it gives CACYAWGTYTDKLIF.

Points on this clone: TCRdb shows a much larger clone's protein in place of this DNA's translation, and the two differ at residue 19, likely through a read error; the protein shown is translated from the DNA. This chain uses TRDV2 with TRDJ1, with TRDD3 identical over 12 bases. The CDR3 is 21 residues long. From germline, CDR1 is GEAIGNYY and CDR2 EKD. As DNA, the CDR3 is TGTGCCTGTGACACCCACGGATTAACTGGGGGATACCTGAGTACCACCGATAAACACATCTTT. This translates into CACDTHGLTGGYLSTTDKHIF.

This clone was seen a handful of times. A far larger clone is just one base off, so this is likely a read error. Other DNA sequences in the same sample also yield this CDR3. The chain joins TRDV2 to TRDJ1; 12 nucleotides line up with TRDD3. The V gene's germline CDR1 is GEAIGNYY and CDR2 EKD. The CDR3 loop spans 15 amino acids. The DNA of the CDR3 is TGTGCTTGTGACGTACTGGGGGATACCACCGATAAACTCATCTTT. Translating gives CACDVLGDTTDKLIF.

Worth noting for this clone: The mismatch at residue 4 between this DNA's translation and the TCRdb protein of a much larger clone likely reflects a read error; the protein shown is translated from the DNA. The chain uses TRDV2 and TRDJ1, with no clear D. This CDR3 is built from 15 residues. In germline, CDR1 is GEAIGNYY, CDR2 EKD. Trimming pared 5 bases from V and 0 bases from J, leaving 15 bases between. As DNA, the CDR3 is TGTGCCTGTGGCACGCTTACCCGTAACACCGATAAACTCATCTTT. It codes for CACGTLTRNTDKLIF.

This clone was found a few times. The chain employs TRDV2 and TRDJ1; 13 bases line up with TRDD3. The CDR3 has 19 residues. J gave up 0 bases and V 0 bases, and 9 bases lay outside the gene matches. Germline CDR1 reads GEAIGNYY; CDR2 reads EKD. The CDR3 DNA reads TGTGCCTGTGACACCTTACTGGGGGATACGCGAGAGTACACCGATAAACTCATCTTT. Its protein product is CACDTLLGDTREYTDKLIF.

There are a few counts of this clone. A far more abundant clone sits one base away, making this likely a read error. V usage is TRDV2 and J usage is TRDJ3, with 13 bases aligning to TRDD3. Germline CDR1 is GEAIGNYY and CDR2 is EKD. The CDR3 extends over 25 amino acids. As DNA, the CDR3 is TGTGCCTGTGGCACCACGGGTACTGGGGGATACGCCCCCAATCCCCGCTCCTGGGACACCCGACAGATGTTTTTC. It codes for CACGTTGTGGYAPNPRSWDTRQMFF.

This clone has only a few counts. The genes are TRDV2 and TRDJ1, with 13 bases lining up with TRDD3. V lost 3 bases and J lost 4; bases outside the gene matches: 16. Germline lookup yields CDR1 GEAIGNYY and CDR2 EKD. This CDR3 comprises 19 residues. CDR3 DNA: TGTGCCTGTGACCTCGTACTGGGGGATACGCGTAACGACGGCGATAAACTCATCTTT. Amino acids: CACDLVLGDTRNDGDKLIF.

Regarding this clone: TCRdb's protein for this DNA is that of a much larger clone and differs from the translation at residue 3, likely a read error; the protein shown is the DNA translation. This rearrangement joins TRDV2 to TRDJ1; TRDD3 matches at 13 bases. CDR1 and CDR2 (germline): GEAIGNYY, EKD. This CDR3 is 15 amino acids long. As DNA, the CDR3 is TGTGCCCGTGACAAACTGGGGGATACGGCCGATAAACTCATCTTT. Translated, it gives CARDKLGDTADKLIF.

Worth noting for this clone: The protein in TCRdb stems from a much larger clone and differs at residue 16 from this DNA's translation, likely a read error; here the protein is translated from the DNA. The chain joins TRDV2 to TRDJ1; 12 bases are shared with TRDD3. Trimming took 0 bases from V and 3 from J; bases not matched to a gene: 19. The CDR3 extends over 21 amino acids. CDR1 and CDR2 (germline): GEAIGNYY, EKD. The CDR3 DNA is TGTGCCTGTGACACCCTTCAATCTGGGGGATACGATTGGGGAGGCGCCGATAAACTCATCTTT. It is translated as CACDTLQSGGYDWGGADKLIF.

This clone was counted between two and nine times. The protein recorded in TCRdb matches a much larger clone and deviates from this DNA's translation at residue 5, suggesting a read error; the protein here is obtained by translating the DNA. V gene TRDV2 combines with J gene TRDJ3, with 9 nucleotides matching TRDD3. V lost 1 base and J lost 17; bases outside the gene matches: 11. Germline CDR1 GEAIGNYY, CDR2 EKD. CDR3 length equals 15 residues. CDR3 protein: CACDTILGDLKKMFF. For the CDR3, the DNA is TGTGCCTGTGACACTATACTGGGGGACCTAAAGAAGATGTTTTTC.

The genes are TRDV2 and TRDJ1; 10 positions match TRDD3. V shed 1 base, J shed 4 bases, and the junction held 2 bases outside the gene matches. Germline loops: CDR1 GEAIGNYY, CDR2 EKD. The CDR3 is made up of 14 amino acids. The CDR3 loop reads CACDTLGDHDKLIF. The CDR3 region has the DNA TGTGCCTGTGACACACTGGGGGATCACGATAAACTCATCTTT.

For this clone: One junction end disagrees with the germline gene, perhaps due to a read error. The chain is built from TRDV2 and TRDJ1, with 10 bases lining up with TRDD3. CDR1 and CDR2 (germline): GEAIGNYY, EKD. This CDR3 is built from 15 residues. CDR3 sequence: CACDTLGDSRDKPIF. CDR3 in DNA: TGTGCCTGTGACACGCTGGGGGATAGTCGCGATAAACCCATCTTT.

The chain recombines TRDV2 with TRDJ1; TRDD3 aligns across 11 bases. The germline V gene has CDR1 GEAIGNYY and CDR2 EKD. Trimming took 3 bases from V and 2 from J; bases not matched to a gene: 10. This CDR3 contains 17 residues. The CDR3 DNA reads TGTGCCTGTGACCTCCTACTGGGGGATAAAAAGACCGATAAACTCATCTTT. This sequence encodes CACDLLLGDKKTDKLIF.

A remark on this clone: This is likely an artifact of a read error, given a far larger clone one base away. Other DNA sequences in the same sample also yield this CDR3. This chain uses TRDV2 with TRDJ1; D gene ambiguous. The germline CDR1 and CDR2 sequences are GEAIGNYY and EKD. The CDR3 totals 14 residues. CDR3 residues: CACDTVMATDKLIF. In DNA, the CDR3 is TGTGCTTGTGACACCGTTATGGCGACCGATAAACTCATCTTT.